What follows is one T cell receptor (beta chain) and its context. Its antigen is currently unknown. Sequencing was performed with immunoSEQ multiplex PCR; in TCRdb, only in-frame clones are kept and a portion is missing. The repertoire consists of 400,000 to 500,000 clones, with 75% to 90% occurring once and the leading ten covering over 2.5%. Treatment indicated: around 19 received Ad26.COV2.S at low or high dose, single or two shots; about 5 received placebo; per-sample allocation not given. Vaccine and placebo recipients were sampled on day 63 after the first injection. Wuhan-strain SARS-CoV-2 spike was expressed by the Ad26 vector that made up the vaccine. The data derive from a study of Ad26.COV2.S vaccination and SARS-CoV-2 variants. As for the study in general: Enrolled in COV1001, the donor was in the Ad26.COV2.S trial arm, which received the vaccine. Administration of Ad26.COV2.S was intramuscular, either once or twice 56 days apart.

The CDR3 loop spans 11 amino acids. The V and J ends lost 0 bases and 11 bases, in that order; junction bases with no gene match: 2. The germline V gene has CDR1 SGHRS and CDR2 YFSETQ. Study-level points and caveats: Analyses of TCR breadth and depth may have underestimated total T cell responses.

This receptor was taken from a person between 18 and 65 years old who received the Ad26.COV2.S COVID-19 vaccine or a placebo. The V call is TRBV5-1, the J call TRBJ2-7; TRBD1 matches at 7 bases. The sequences come from peripheral blood, collected in a trial of Ad26.COV2.S vaccine versus placebo. CDR3 coding DNA: TGCGCCAGCAGCTTGGGACAGGGCAAGTACTTC. Translated: CASSLGQGKYF.